This TCR beta chain is from a study of liver allograft versus peripheral blood T cells. Looking at the study overall: Blood and transplanted-liver T cell receptor repertoires from recipients were compared.

Worth noting for this clonotype: What it recognizes is unknown.

TCRdb reprocessed the reads with MiXCR, giving one entry per CDR3 protein. The data contain 5,000 or so distinct CDR3 sequences, under 20% of them seen just once; the ten biggest clones take up 50% to 70%. Findings and caveats of the study: Differences were reported between the T cell receptor repertoires inside liver allografts and those that were detected in peripheral blood.

This sequence originates from a human patient who had a liver transplant. Some T cells may be transferred from the graft donor.

The CDR3 protein is CASSVEGDTQETQYF. DNA for the CDR3: TGTGCCAGCAGCGTAGAAGGAGATACCCAAGAGACCCAGTACTTC. V is TRBV9 and J is TRBJ2-5; D gene unclear. Germline V gene data show CDR1 as SGDLS and CDR2 as YYNGEE. Trimming removed 0 bases from V and 1 base from J, with 10 bases in between. The CDR3 spans 15 residues.